This T cell receptor beta chain came from a study of T-cell reconstitution after alpha-beta-depleted transplantation in children. Preparing the TCRbeta library involved the use of unique molecular identifiers. MiXCR, applied by TCRdb to the PCR reads, yields one record per CDR3 protein. The table includes around 450,000 distinct CDR3 sequences, under 12% detected once. This clonotype was found many times. This CDR3 has 12 amino acids. Germline V gene lookup returns CDR1 MNHNY and CDR2 SVGAGI (reference sequence). Losses at the gene ends were 8 bases for V and 2 bases for J; bases not matched to a gene: 3.

The source was PBMCs, collected before TCRalphabeta/CD19-depleted stem cell transplant. The chain links TRBV6-6 to TRBJ2-7; 7 bases are shared with TRBD1. The origin of this receptor is a child aged 2 to 10 with inherited bone marrow failure, due to receive a stem cell transplant. The CDR3 here is CASGDRTYEQYF. The CDR3 DNA follows: TGTGCCAGCGGGGACAGAACCTACGAGCAGTACTTC.